This is a list of T cell receptor beta chains from one sample in a study of CD8 T cells in Susac syndrome. TCRdb re-derived calls from the immunoSEQ multiplex PCR reads in MiXCR, one entry per CDR3 protein. In the table there are more than 250,000 distinct CDR3 sequences, approximately 90% of which are singletons. Sequenced sample: CD4+ T cells from PBMCs. Source of these receptors: a human donor with multiple sclerosis. CDR3s include the opening cysteine and the closing phenylalanine or tryptophan. Fields, in order: V gene, clone size, D gene, J gene, CDR3 protein, CDR3 DNA. The D gene is left open where the match is weak. For some rows the clone size is stated as once, few or many, or as a class when expanded; others skip it.

v_call: TRBV14; clone_size: few; d_call: .; j_call: TRBJ2-5; cdr3_aa: CASSQGVETQYF; cdr3_nt: TGTGCCAGCAGCCAAGGTGTAGAGACCCAGTACTTC
v_call: TRBV5-6; clone_size: .; d_call: .; j_call: TRBJ1-2; cdr3_aa: CASSLERPWSGYTF; cdr3_nt: TGTGCCAGCAGCTTGGAGCGCCCGTGGAGTGGCTACACCTTC
v_call: TRBV6-2/TRBV6-3; clone_size: once; d_call: .; j_call: TRBJ1-1; cdr3_aa: CASSPRGRPNTEAFF; cdr3_nt: TGTGCCAGCAGCCCCCGCGGACGGCCGAACACTGAAGCTTTCTTT
v_call: TRBV2; clone_size: .; d_call: TRBD1; j_call: TRBJ2-1; cdr3_aa: CASSVVWDRGYNEQFF; cdr3_nt: TGTGCCAGCAGTGTGGTGTGGGACAGGGGCTACAATGAGCAGTTCTTC
v_call: TRBV20-1; clone_size: .; d_call: TRBD2; j_call: TRBJ2-7; cdr3_aa: CSARPLAGDPYEQYF; cdr3_nt: TGCAGTGCCAGACCACTAGCGGGAGACCCCTACGAGCAGTACTTC
v_call: TRBV7-2; clone_size: .; d_call: .; j_call: TRBJ1-2; cdr3_aa: CASSSTGQLGYTF; cdr3_nt: TGTGCCAGCAGCTCAACAGGACAGCTTGGCTACACCTTC
v_call: TRBV6-2/TRBV6-3; clone_size: .; d_call: TRBD2; j_call: TRBJ2-3; cdr3_aa: CASSPGLAQADTQYF; cdr3_nt: TGTGCCAGCAGTCCCGGACTAGCTCAAGCAGATACGCAGTATTTT
v_call: TRBV5-1; clone_size: .; d_call: .; j_call: TRBJ2-7; cdr3_aa: CASSFRPDQSYEQYF; cdr3_nt: TGCGCCAGCAGCTTTAGACCAGACCAATCCTACGAGCAGTACTTC
v_call: TRBV7-2; clone_size: .; d_call: .; j_call: TRBJ2-7; cdr3_aa: CASSWGPHSYEQYF; cdr3_nt: TGTGCCAGCAGCTGGGGACCTCACTCCTACGAGCAGTACTTC
v_call: TRBV25-1; clone_size: .; d_call: TRBD2; j_call: TRBJ2-5; cdr3_aa: CASRKSGGGETQYF; cdr3_nt: TGTGCCAGCAGGAAGAGCGGGGGTGGGGAGACCCAGTACTTC
v_call: TRBV7-3; clone_size: .; d_call: .; j_call: TRBJ2-2; cdr3_aa: CASSLNPLSGELFF; cdr3_nt: TGTGCCAGCAGCTTAAATCCCCTTTCCGGGGAGCTGTTTTTT